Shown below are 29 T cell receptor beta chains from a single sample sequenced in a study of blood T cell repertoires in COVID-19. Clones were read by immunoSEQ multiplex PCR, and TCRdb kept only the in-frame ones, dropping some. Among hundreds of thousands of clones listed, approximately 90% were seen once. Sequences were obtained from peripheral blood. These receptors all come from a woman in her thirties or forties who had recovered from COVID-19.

The CDR3 loop is CASSYQTGIGQPQHF. The CDR3 DNA sequence: TGTGCCAGCAGTTACCAAACAGGGATCGGCCAGCCCCAGCATTTT. V usage is TRBV6-5 and J usage is TRBJ1-5; D is perhaps TRBD1 (6 bases). Per the germline V gene, CDR1 is MNHEY and CDR2 is SVGAGI. The CDR3 has 15 residues. V lost 2 bases and J lost 7, with 15 bases in between.

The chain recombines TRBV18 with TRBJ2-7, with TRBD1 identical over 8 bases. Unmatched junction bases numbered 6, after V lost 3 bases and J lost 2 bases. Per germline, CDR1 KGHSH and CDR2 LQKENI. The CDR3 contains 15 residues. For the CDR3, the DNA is TGTGCCAGCTCACCCAGGACAGGGATGACCTACGAGCAGTACTTC. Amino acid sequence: CASSPRTGMTYEQYF.

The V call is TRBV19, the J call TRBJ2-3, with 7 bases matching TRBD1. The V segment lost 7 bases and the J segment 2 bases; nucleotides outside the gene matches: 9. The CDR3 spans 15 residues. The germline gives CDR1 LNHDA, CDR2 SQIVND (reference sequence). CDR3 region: CASTIGTANTDTQYF. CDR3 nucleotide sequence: TGTGCCAGTACCATCGGGACAGCAAACACAGATACGCAGTATTTT. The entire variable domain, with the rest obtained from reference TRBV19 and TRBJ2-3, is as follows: DGGITQSPKYLFRKEGQNVTLSCEQNLNHDAMYWYRQDPGQGLRLIYYSQIVNDFQKGDIAEGYSVSREKKESFPLTVTSAQKNPTAFYLCASTIGTANTDTQYFGPGTRLTVL.

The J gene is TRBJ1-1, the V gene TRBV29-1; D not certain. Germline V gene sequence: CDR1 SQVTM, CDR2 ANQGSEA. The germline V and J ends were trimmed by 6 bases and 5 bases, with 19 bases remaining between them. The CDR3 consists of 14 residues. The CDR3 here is CSVSLGAAWTEAFF. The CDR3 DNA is TGCAGCGTCTCCTTGGGAGCGGCGTGGACTGAAGCTTTCTTT.

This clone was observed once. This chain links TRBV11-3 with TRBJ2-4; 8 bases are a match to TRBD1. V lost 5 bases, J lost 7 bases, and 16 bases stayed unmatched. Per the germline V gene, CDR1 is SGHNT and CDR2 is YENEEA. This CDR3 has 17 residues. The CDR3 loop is CASSPGAQGGPGNIQYF. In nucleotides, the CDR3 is TGTGCCAGCAGCCCAGGGGCACAGGGGGGCCCGGGGAACATTCAGTACTTC.

CDR3 region: CASSPRTGGRYGYTF. The CDR3 region has the DNA TGTGCCAGCAGTCCGCGGACAGGGGGGAGGTATGGCTACACCTTC. The V gene is TRBV27, the J gene TRBJ1-2; 10 nucleotides match TRBD1. J was trimmed by 5 bases and V by 5 bases; bases with no gene match: 8. Germline CDR1 reads MNHEY; CDR2 reads SMNVEV (reference sequence). This CDR3 comprises 15 residues.

CDR3 sequence: CASSPEAGDQPQHF. DNA for the CDR3: TGTGCCAGCAGCCCCGAGGCCGGTGATCAGCCCCAGCATTTT. The rearrangement joins TRBV5-4 to TRBJ1-5; D is ambiguous. From germline, CDR1 is SGHNT and CDR2 YYREEE (reference sequence). The CDR3 extends over 14 amino acids. V was cut by 4 bases and J by 5 bases, with 13 bases left in between.

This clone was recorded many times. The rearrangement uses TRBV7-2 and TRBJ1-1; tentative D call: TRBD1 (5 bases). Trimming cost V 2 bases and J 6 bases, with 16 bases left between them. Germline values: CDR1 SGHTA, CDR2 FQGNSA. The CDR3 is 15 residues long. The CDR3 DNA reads TGTGCCAGCAGCTTATGGGCAACCCTAGGGGCTGAAGCTTTCTTT. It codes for CASSLWATLGAEAFF. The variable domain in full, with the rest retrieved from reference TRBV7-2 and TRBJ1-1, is GAGVSQSPSNKVTEKGKDVELRCDPISGHTALYWYRQSLGQGLEFLIYFQGNSAPDKSGLPSDRFSAERTGGSVSTLTIQRTQQEDSAVYLCASSLWATLGAEAFFGQGTRLTVV.

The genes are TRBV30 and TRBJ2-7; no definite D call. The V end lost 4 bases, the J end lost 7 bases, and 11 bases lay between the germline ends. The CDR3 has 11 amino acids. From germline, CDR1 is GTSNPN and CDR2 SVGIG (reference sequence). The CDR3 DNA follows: TGTGCCTGGACGGCCAGGTGGGAGCAGTACTTC. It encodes CAWTARWEQYF.

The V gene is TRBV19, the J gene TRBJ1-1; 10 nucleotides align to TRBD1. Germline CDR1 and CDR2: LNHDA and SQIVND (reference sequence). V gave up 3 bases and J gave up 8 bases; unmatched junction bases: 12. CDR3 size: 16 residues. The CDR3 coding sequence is TGTGCCAGTAGTATCAGGACAGGGGGAATCTCCCCAGAAGCTTTCTTT. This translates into CASSIRTGGISPEAFF.

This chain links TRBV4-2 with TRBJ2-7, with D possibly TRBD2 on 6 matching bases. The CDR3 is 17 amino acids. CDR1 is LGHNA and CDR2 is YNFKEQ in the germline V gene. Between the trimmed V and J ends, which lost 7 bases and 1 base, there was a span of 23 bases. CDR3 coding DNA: TGTGCCAGCACCGAGCGGGTAGCGGCCTCCGGTTCCTACGAGCAGTACTTC. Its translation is CASTERVAASGSYEQYF.

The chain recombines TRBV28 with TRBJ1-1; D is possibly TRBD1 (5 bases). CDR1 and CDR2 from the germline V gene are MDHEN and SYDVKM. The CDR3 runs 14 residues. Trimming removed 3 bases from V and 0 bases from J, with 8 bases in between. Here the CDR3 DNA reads TGTGCCAGCAGTTTGCGGGGCCTGAACACTGAAGCTTTCTTT. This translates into CASSLRGLNTEAFF.

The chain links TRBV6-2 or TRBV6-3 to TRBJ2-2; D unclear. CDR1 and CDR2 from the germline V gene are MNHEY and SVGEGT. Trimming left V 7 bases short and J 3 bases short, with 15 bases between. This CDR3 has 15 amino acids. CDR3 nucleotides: TGTGCCAGCACCCCCTGGGTCGGGTACACCGGGGAGCTGTTTTTT. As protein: CASTPWVGYTGELFF.

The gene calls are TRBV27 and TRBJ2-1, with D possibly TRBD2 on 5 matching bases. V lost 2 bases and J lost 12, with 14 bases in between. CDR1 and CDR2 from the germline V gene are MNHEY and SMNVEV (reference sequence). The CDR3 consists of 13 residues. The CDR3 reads CASSLGSPAGQFF. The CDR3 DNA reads TGTGCCAGCAGTTTAGGGAGCCCCGCCGGGCAGTTCTTC.

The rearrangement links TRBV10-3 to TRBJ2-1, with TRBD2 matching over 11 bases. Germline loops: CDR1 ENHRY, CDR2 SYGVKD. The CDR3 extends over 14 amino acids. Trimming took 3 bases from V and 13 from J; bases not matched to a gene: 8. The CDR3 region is CAISDLGLAGGQFF. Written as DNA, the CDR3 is TGTGCCATCAGTGATCTGGGGCTAGCGGGAGGCCAGTTCTTC.

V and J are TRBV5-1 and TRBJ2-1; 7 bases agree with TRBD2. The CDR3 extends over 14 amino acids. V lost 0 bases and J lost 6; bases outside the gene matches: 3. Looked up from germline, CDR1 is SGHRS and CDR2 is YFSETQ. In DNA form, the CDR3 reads TGCGCCAGCAGCTTGGATACTAGCGCCAATGAGCAGTTCTTC. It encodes CASSLDTSANEQFF.

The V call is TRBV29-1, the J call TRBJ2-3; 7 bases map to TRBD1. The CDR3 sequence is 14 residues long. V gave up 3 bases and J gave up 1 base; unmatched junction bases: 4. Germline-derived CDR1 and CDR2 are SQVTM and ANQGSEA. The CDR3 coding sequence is TGCAGCGTTGAGGACAGGAGAGGCACAGATACGCAGTATTTT. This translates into CSVEDRRGTDTQYF.

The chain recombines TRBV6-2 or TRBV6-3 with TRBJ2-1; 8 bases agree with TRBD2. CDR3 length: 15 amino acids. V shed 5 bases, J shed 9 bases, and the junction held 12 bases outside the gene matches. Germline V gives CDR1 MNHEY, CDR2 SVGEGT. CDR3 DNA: TGTGCCAGCAGTGGAATACCGGGACTAGTTGGTGAGCAGTTCTTC. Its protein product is CASSGIPGLVGEQFF.

CDR3: CARSFGGSSYEQYV. CDR3 nucleotide sequence: TGTGCCAGAAGCTTCGGCGGAAGCTCCTACGAGCAGTACGTC. The J gene is TRBJ2-7, the V gene TRBV5-3; D unresolved. TRBV5-3 belongs to the ORF category, with a function that is uncertain. CDR3 length: 14 amino acids. With 2 bases removed from V and 0 bases from J, the gap between germline ends came to 9 bases.

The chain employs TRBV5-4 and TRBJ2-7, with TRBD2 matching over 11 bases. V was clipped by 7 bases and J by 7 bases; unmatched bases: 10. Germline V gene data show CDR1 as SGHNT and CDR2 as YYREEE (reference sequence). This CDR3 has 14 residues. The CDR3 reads CASGVAGGPGEQYF. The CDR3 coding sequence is TGTGCCAGCGGAGTAGCGGGAGGGCCGGGGGAGCAGTACTTC.

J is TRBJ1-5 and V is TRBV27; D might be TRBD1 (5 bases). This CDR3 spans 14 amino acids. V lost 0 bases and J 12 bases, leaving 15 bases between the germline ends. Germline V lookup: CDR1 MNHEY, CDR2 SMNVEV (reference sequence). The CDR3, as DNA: TGTGCCAGCAGTTTATCGTGGGGGGGGGATCTCCAGCATTTT. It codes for CASSLSWGGDLQHF.

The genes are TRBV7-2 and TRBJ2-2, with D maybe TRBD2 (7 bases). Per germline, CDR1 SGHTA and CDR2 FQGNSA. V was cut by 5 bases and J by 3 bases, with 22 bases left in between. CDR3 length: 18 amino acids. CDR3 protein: CASSPLGGGGPHTGELFF. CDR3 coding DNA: TGTGCCAGCAGCCCCCTAGGGGGGGGCGGGCCCCACACCGGGGAGCTGTTTTTT.

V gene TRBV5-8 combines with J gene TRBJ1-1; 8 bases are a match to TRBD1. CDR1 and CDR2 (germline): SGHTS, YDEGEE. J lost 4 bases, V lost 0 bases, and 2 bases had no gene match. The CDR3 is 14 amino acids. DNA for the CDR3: TGTGCCAGCAGCTTGGTACAGGGGGGCACTGAAGCTTTCTTT. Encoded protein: CASSLVQGGTEAFF. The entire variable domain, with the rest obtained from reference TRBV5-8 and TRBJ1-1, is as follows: EAGVTQSPTHLIKTRGQQATLRCSPISGHTSVYWYQQALGLGLQFLLWYDEGEERNRGNFPPRFSGRQFPNYSSELNVNALELEDSALYLCASSLVQGGTEAFFGQGTRLTVV.

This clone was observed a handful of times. CDR3 nucleotide sequence: TGTGCCAGCACCCCGGGGTGGTTGGGTCCGGAGACCCAGTACTTC. It encodes CASTPGWLGPETQYF. The chain joins TRBV3-1 (or the pseudogene TRBV3-2) to TRBJ2-5, with D possibly being TRBD2 (5 bases). Trimming removed 7 bases at V and 5 bases at J, with 20 bases between. Germline V gene data show CDR1 as LGHDT and CDR2 as YNNKEL (reference sequence). The CDR3 runs 15 residues.

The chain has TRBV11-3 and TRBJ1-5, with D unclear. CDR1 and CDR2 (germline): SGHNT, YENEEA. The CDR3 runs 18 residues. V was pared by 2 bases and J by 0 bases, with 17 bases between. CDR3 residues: CASSLPSWEAGSNQPQHF. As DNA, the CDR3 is TGTGCCAGCAGCTTACCCTCGTGGGAAGCGGGTAGCAATCAGCCCCAGCATTTT.

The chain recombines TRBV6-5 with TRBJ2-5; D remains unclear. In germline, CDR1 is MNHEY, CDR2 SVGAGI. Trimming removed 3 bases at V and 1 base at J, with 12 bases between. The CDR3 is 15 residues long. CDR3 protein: CASSYVGASQETQYF. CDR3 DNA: TGTGCCAGCAGTTATGTCGGAGCGTCCCAAGAGACCCAGTACTTC.

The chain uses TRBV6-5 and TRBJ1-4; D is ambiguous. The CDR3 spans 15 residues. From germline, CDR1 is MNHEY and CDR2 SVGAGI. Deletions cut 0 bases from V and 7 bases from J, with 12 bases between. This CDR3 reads CASSYSGGYPEKLFF. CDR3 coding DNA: TGTGCCAGCAGTTACTCAGGCGGCTACCCTGAAAAACTGTTTTTT.

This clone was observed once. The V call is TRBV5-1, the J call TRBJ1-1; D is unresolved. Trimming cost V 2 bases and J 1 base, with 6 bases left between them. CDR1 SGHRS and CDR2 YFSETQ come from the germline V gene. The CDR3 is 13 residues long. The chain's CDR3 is CASSLEGNTEAFF. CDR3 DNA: TGCGCCAGCAGCTTAGAGGGGAACACTGAAGCTTTCTTT.

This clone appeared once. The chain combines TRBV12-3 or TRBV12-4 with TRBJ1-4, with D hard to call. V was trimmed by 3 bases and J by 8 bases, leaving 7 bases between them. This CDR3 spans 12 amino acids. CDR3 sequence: CASSLGREKLFF. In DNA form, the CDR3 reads TGTGCCAGCAGTTTGGGCCGGGAAAAACTGTTTTTT.